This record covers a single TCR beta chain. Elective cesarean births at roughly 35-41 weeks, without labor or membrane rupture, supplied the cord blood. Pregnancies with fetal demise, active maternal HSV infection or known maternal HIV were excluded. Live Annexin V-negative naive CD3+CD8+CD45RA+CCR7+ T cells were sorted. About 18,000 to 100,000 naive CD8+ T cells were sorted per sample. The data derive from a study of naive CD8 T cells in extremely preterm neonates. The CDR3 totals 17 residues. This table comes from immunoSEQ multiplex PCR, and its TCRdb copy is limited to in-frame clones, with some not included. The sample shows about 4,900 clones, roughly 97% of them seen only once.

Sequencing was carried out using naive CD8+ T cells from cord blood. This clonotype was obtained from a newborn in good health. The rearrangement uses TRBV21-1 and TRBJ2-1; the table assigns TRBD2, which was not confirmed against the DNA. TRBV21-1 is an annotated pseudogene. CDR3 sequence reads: CASRLTIATPSDNEQFF. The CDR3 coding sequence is TGTGCCAGCAGGTTAACCATAGCTACACCATCCGACAATGAGCAGTTCTTC.